Presented here are 12 T cell receptor beta chains from one specimen sequenced in a study of T cell responses to AZD1222 COVID-19 vaccine. Clones were read by immunoSEQ multiplex PCR, and TCRdb kept only the in-frame ones, dropping some. Seen here are roughly 99,000 clones, 91% observed once, and the top ten hold less than 25%. Specimen: peripheral blood, collected on day 0 of AZD1222 vaccination. The receptors were sampled from an adult in good health.

The chain joins TRBV7-2 to TRBJ2-3; D gene ambiguous. V dropped 5 bases and J dropped 2 bases, with 5 bases sitting between them. The CDR3 loop spans 12 amino acids. The germline CDR1 and CDR2 sequences are SGHTA and FQGNSA. The CDR3 here is CASSPITDTQYF. In DNA form, the CDR3 reads TGTGCCAGCAGCCCCATCACAGATACGCAGTATTTT.

This chain uses TRBV19 with TRBJ1-3, with D unresolved. Germline V gives CDR1 LNHDA, CDR2 SQIVND (reference sequence). The CDR3 extends over 13 amino acids. The V and J ends lost 0 bases and 2 bases respectively, with 2 bases between them. The CDR3 DNA sequence: TGTGCCAGTAGTATAGATCCTGGAAACACCATATATTTT. Protein: CASSIDPGNTIYF.

The CDR3 bases are TGTGCCAGTAGTATAGGCACAGGGGCGAGCACAGATACGCAGTATTTT. Encoded protein: CASSIGTGASTDTQYF. V usage is TRBV19 and J usage is TRBJ2-3; TRBD1 aligns across 7 bases. CDR3 length equals 16 residues. With V trimmed by 1 base and J by 0 bases, 4 bases remained unmatched. Germline assignment: CDR1 LNHDA and CDR2 SQIVND (reference sequence).

There are a few counts of this clone. The chain uses TRBV7-8 and TRBJ1-1; tentatively, D is TRBD1 (6 bases). V was pared by 6 bases and J by 1 base, with 9 bases between. Germline V gene data show CDR1 as SGHVS and CDR2 as FQNEAQ. The CDR3 sequence is 13 residues long. The CDR3 loop reads CASSRGSNTEAFF. In DNA, the CDR3 is TGTGCCAGCAGTAGGGGGTCGAACACTGAAGCTTTCTTT.

The rearrangement joins TRBV27 to TRBJ2-7, with D hard to call. V lost 3 bases to trimming and J lost 1 base, with 7 bases between them. The germline CDR1 and CDR2 sequences are MNHEY and SMNVEV (reference sequence). The CDR3 sequence is 13 residues long. In DNA, the CDR3 is TGTGCCAGCAGTTTCAGGATTTCCTACGAGCAGTACTTC. Translated: CASSFRISYEQYF.

The V call is TRBV10-3, the J call TRBJ1-1, with 10 bases identical to TRBD1. Germline loops: CDR1 ENHRY, CDR2 SYGVKD. There are 15 residues in the CDR3. The ends lost 2 bases at V and 3 bases at J; junction bases unmatched: 3. The CDR3 nucleotides read TGTGCCATCAGTGAGGACAGGGGGCTGGACACTGAAGCTTTCTTT. It yields the protein CAISEDRGLDTEAFF.

This chain connects TRBV3-1 (or the pseudogene TRBV3-2) to TRBJ2-5; 7 bases line up with TRBD2. Germline CDR1 LGHDT, CDR2 YNNKEL (reference sequence). J gave up 1 base and V 4 bases, and 12 bases lay outside the gene matches. The length of the CDR3 is 17 residues. Here the CDR3 reads CASSPEGGGGSQETQYF. The CDR3 DNA sequence: TGTGCCAGCAGCCCCGAGGGAGGCGGGGGAAGCCAAGAGACCCAGTACTTC.

The genes are TRBV5-4 and TRBJ1-2, with 11 bases matching TRBD1. Germline CDR1 SGHNT, CDR2 YYREEE (reference sequence). Trimming cost V 0 bases and J 10 bases; bases outside gene matches: 8. This CDR3 has 15 residues. The CDR3 loop reads CASSLEGQGARDYTF. CDR3 nucleotide sequence: TGTGCCAGCAGCTTGGAAGGACAGGGGGCGAGGGACTACACCTTC.

This chain connects TRBV9 to TRBJ2-5; TRBD2 matches 7 bases. Looked up from germline, CDR1 is SGDLS and CDR2 is YYNGEE. The trim removed 0 bases at V and 4 bases at J, leaving 3 bases unmatched. This CDR3 is 14 amino acids long. The CDR3 DNA reads TGTGCCAGCAGCGTAGGACTAGCTAGAGAGACCCAGTACTTC. Translating it yields CASSVGLARETQYF. The whole variable domain, remainder taken from reference TRBV9 and TRBJ2-5, is DSGVTQTPKHLITATGQRVTLRCSPRSGDLSVYWYQQSLDQGLQFLIQYYNGEERAKGNILERFSAQQFPDLHSELNLSSLELGDSALYFCASSVGLARETQYFGPGTRLLVL.

V usage is TRBV2 and J usage is TRBJ2-5, with 9 bases matching TRBD2. The length of the CDR3 is 14 residues. Germline lookup yields CDR1 SNHLY and CDR2 FYNNEI. Trimming took 2 bases from V and 7 from J; bases not matched to a gene: 5. The CDR3 loop reads CASSERGGAGTQYF. The CDR3 nucleotides are TGTGCCAGCAGTGAACGCGGGGGGGCCGGGACCCAGTACTTC.

V gene TRBV19 combines with J gene TRBJ2-5; D possibly uses TRBD1 or TRBD2 (5 bases each). The CDR3 sequence is 13 residues long. V lost 6 bases and J lost 4, with 12 bases in between. Looked up from germline, CDR1 is LNHDA and CDR2 is SQIVND (reference sequence). Here the CDR3 DNA reads TGTGCCAGTAGCCGACAGCGGAGAGAGACCCAGTACTTC. Protein: CASSRQRRETQYF. Full variable domain (remainder filled in from reference TRBV19 and TRBJ2-5): DGGITQSPKYLFRKEGQNVTLSCEQNLNHDAMYWYRQDPGQGLRLIYYSQIVNDFQKGDIAEGYSVSREKKESFPLTVTSAQKNPTAFYLCASSRQRRETQYFGPGTRLLVL.

The rearrangement uses TRBV5-1 and TRBJ2-7, with TRBD2 matching over 11 bases. Germline loops: CDR1 SGHRS, CDR2 YFSETQ. The junction had 11 bases not matched to a gene; V was cut back by 5 bases and J by 7 bases. The CDR3 consists of 15 residues. The CDR3 DNA follows: TGCGCCAGCAGTCCCCCGGGACTAGCGGTATCGGAGCAGTACTTC. This encodes CASSPPGLAVSEQYF.